This TCR beta chain is from a study of blood T cell repertoires in COVID-19. The method was immunoSEQ multiplex PCR; TCRdb's version includes in-frame clones alone and lacks a portion of them. In the table there are 170,000 or so clones, 87% of which are singletons. With 1 base removed from V and 4 bases from J, the gap between germline ends came to 11 bases. This CDR3 spans 15 amino acids. From germline, CDR1 is MGHRA and CDR2 YSYEKL. V usage is TRBV4-1 and J usage is TRBJ1-5; D unresolved. The clonotype comes from a woman under 30 who had recovered from COVID-19. Sequencing input: peripheral blood. The CDR3 DNA sequence: TGCGCCAGCAGCCAAGTTGTGCAGAAGAATCAGCCCCAGCATTTT. This gives the protein CASSQVVQKNQPQHF.